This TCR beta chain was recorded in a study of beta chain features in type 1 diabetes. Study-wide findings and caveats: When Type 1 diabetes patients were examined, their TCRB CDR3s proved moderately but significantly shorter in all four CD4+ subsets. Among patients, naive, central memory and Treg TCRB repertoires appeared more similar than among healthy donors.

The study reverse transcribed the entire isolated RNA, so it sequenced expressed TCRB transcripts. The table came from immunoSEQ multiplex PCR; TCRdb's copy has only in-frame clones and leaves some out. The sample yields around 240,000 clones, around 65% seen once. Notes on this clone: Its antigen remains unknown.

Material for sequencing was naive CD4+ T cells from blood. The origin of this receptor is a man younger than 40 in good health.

CDR3 amino acids: CASRDQAVGTDTQYF. The CDR3 DNA reads as TGTGCCAGCAGGGATCAGGCCGTGGGCACAGATACGCAGTATTTT. J is TRBJ2-3 and V is TRBV2; D gene ambiguous. Deletions cut 6 bases from V and 1 base from J, with 14 bases between. This CDR3 has 15 amino acids. Germline CDR1 and CDR2: SNHLY and FYNNEI.